The next 6 T cell receptor beta chains were all read from a single sample in a study of siplizumab effects on memory and regulatory T cells. Sequencing used immunoSEQ multiplex PCR; TCRdb keeps in-frame clones, though not all of them. Altogether some 100,000 clones are present, roughly 93% being singletons, with the ten largest covering under 8.5%. Sequencing was performed on CD8+ T cells sorted from blood. Source of these receptors: a human donor in good health.

As concerns this clone: This sample includes further DNA sequences coding for the same CDR3. This chain uses TRBV19 with TRBJ2-2, with 8 bases identical to TRBD2. The CDR3 length is 13 residues. The germline CDR1 and CDR2 sequences are LNHDA and SQIVND (reference sequence). J was trimmed by 4 bases and V by 6 bases; bases with no gene match: 1. The CDR3 nucleotides are TGTGCCAGTAGCGGGACTAGCACCGGGGAGCTGTTTTTT. It specifies CASSGTSTGELFF.

The V and J genes are TRBV11-2 and TRBJ1-5; no clear D. This CDR3 has 15 amino acids. Germline V CDR1 and CDR2: SGHAT, FQNNGV. V was cut by 7 bases and J by 0 bases, with 13 bases left in between. The CDR3 loop is CASTPGENSNQPQHF. Here the CDR3 DNA reads TGTGCCAGCACCCCCGGGGAAAATAGCAATCAGCCCCAGCATTTT.

V gene TRBV4-1 combines with J gene TRBJ1-1; D is uncertain. Trimming took 1 base from V and 1 from J, leaving 4 bases between them. Germline CDR1 and CDR2: MGHRA and YSYEKL. The CDR3 covers 13 residues. The CDR3 bases are TGCGCCAGCAGCCAAGTGGCGAACACTGAAGCTTTCTTT. Protein product: CASSQVANTEAFF.

This rearrangement joins TRBV5-1 to TRBJ2-5; D is possibly TRBD1 (6 bases). The V gene lost 0 bases and the J gene lost 2 bases, with 17 bases spanning the gap. This CDR3 comprises 17 residues. Germline V CDR1 and CDR2: SGHRS, YFSETQ. The CDR3 is CASSLESRGRWQETQYF. For the CDR3, the DNA is TGCGCCAGCAGCTTGGAATCCAGGGGAAGATGGCAAGAGACCCAGTACTTC.

This clone was seen once. This rearrangement joins TRBV7-9 to TRBJ1-4, with D possibly matching TRBD1 (5 bases). Germline loops: CDR1 SEHNR, CDR2 FQNEAQ (reference sequence). The CDR3 extends over 15 amino acids. Trimming shortened V by 11 bases and J by 7 bases, and 23 bases separated the two germline ends. The CDR3: CACDREGQLVEKLFF. CDR3 nucleotides: TGTGCCTGCGACAGAGAGGGGCAACTTGTTGAAAAACTGTTTTTT.

This chain links TRBV5-1 with TRBJ2-3; 10 positions agree with TRBD2. CDR3 length: 17 amino acids. After removal of 4 bases from V and 0 bases from J, the junction contained 8 bases not matched to a gene. The germline V gene has CDR1 SGHRS and CDR2 YFSETQ. CDR3 nucleotide sequence: TGCGCCAGCAGCCTCATACTAGCGGGGATTAGCACAGATACGCAGTATTTT. It specifies CASSLILAGISTDTQYF.